The clone carrying this T cell receptor (beta chain) appeared a single time. Its specificity is unknown. Trimming left V 4 bases short and J 2 bases short, with 11 bases between. CDR3 length equals 14 residues. The germline V gene encodes CDR1 KGHSH and CDR2 LQKENI. These data come from a study of T cell responses to AZD1222 COVID-19 vaccine. Study conclusions and caveats: Increases in Spike-specific TCR breadth and depth were seen after two AZD1222 doses. Repertoires in all cases were sampled only once the peak T cell response had passed. Possibly, clonal diversity was underestimated; donors were largely white British and included more females.

Profiling relied on immunoSEQ multiplex PCR, and the TCRdb table lists in-frame clones only, not all of them. This sample has about 140,000 clones, with 80% to 95% found just once. The sequences come from peripheral blood, collected 28 days after the second AZD1222 dose. The chain recombines TRBV18 with TRBJ1-2; D may be TRBD1 (6 bases). The receptor's source is an adult who received the AZD1222 COVID-19 vaccine. The CDR3 loop reads CASSLGGRNYGYTF. For the CDR3, the DNA is TGTGCCAGCTCACTTGGGGGCAGGAACTATGGCTACACCTTC.